A single sample is the source of the 26 T cell receptor beta chains below, sequenced in a study of shared clonotypes between healthy human individuals. Assay: immunoSEQ multiplex PCR; the TCRdb copy retains only in-frame clones and omits some. The data contain 450,000 to 500,000 clones, 79% of them singletons. The sequenced sample was PBMCs. The source is a woman aged 40 to 50 in good health. Some clones in this sample may be carry-over from other donors' samples.

Notes on this clone: Different DNA sequences within this sample yield the same CDR3. The chain uses TRBV9 and TRBJ2-1; D is perhaps TRBD2 (5 bases). V was clipped by 2 bases and J by 0 bases, with 12 bases between them. The CDR3 has 16 amino acids. In germline, CDR1 is SGDLS, CDR2 YYNGEE. CDR3 sequence reads: CASSVLSGSSYNEQFF. The CDR3 DNA follows: TGTGCCAGCAGCGTCCTAAGCGGAAGCTCCTACAATGAGCAGTTCTTC.

This clone was recorded many times. This sample includes further DNA sequences coding for the same CDR3. The chain has TRBV9 and TRBJ2-7; weak D call: TRBD1 (6 bases). The V end lost 3 bases, the J end lost 2 bases, and 15 bases lay between the germline ends. In germline, CDR1 is SGDLS, CDR2 YYNGEE. The CDR3 has 15 amino acids. CDR3 DNA: TGTGCCAGCAGCGCCCAACAGGGACCAACCTACGAGCAGTACTTC. As protein: CASSAQQGPTYEQYF.

This clone appeared a few times. The V and J genes are TRBV2 and TRBJ2-3; the match to TRBD2 covers 8 bases. The germline gives CDR1 SNHLY, CDR2 FYNNEI. V was pared by 0 bases and J by 1 base, with 3 bases of the junction left unmatched. This CDR3 has 16 amino acids. The CDR3 reads CASSEALLAGTDTQYF. CDR3 nucleotides: TGTGCCAGCAGTGAAGCCTTACTAGCGGGCACAGATACGCAGTATTTT.

This chain joins TRBV7-9 and TRBJ2-5, with D unclear. The J call may be incorrect, as the DNA end agrees better with TRBJ2-7. The CDR3 loop spans 14 amino acids. Germline V gene sequence: CDR1 SEHNR, CDR2 FQNEAQ (reference sequence). The CDR3 here is CASSLTGRPYEQYF. Here the CDR3 DNA reads TGTGCCAGCAGCTTAACTGGACGCCCGTACGAGCAGTACTTC.

The DNA of the CDR3 is TGTGCCAGCTCCTCCGTTGGCGGGGGGGGCTATGAGCAGTTCTTC. Protein sequence: CASSSVGGGGYEQFF. The V and J genes are TRBV18 and TRBJ2-1; TRBD2 aligns across 9 bases. This CDR3 contains 15 residues. CDR1 and CDR2 (germline): KGHSH, LQKENI. Trimming removed 6 bases from V and 8 bases from J; junction bases left unmatched: 11. Full variable domain (remainder filled in from reference TRBV18 and TRBJ2-1): NAGVMQNPRHLVRRRGQEARLRCSPMKGHSHVYWYRQLPEEGLKFMVYLQKENIIDESGMPKERFSAEFPKEGPSILRIQQVVRGDSAAYFCASSSVGGGGYEQFFGPGTRLTVL.

The chain has TRBV30 and TRBJ2-5; D remains ambiguous. With 0 bases removed from V and 0 bases from J, the gap between germline ends came to 17 bases. The CDR3 consists of 17 residues. In germline, CDR1 is GTSNPN, CDR2 SVGIG (reference sequence). This CDR3 reads CAWSVVRGETYQETQYF. CDR3 nucleotide sequence: TGTGCCTGGAGTGTAGTCCGAGGCGAGACTTACCAAGAGACCCAGTACTTC.

This clone occurred once. The chain joins TRBV5-1 to TRBJ2-3; 13 bases match TRBD2. Per the germline V gene, CDR1 is SGHRS and CDR2 is YFSETQ. The CDR3 extends over 16 amino acids. V was clipped by 4 bases and J by 4 bases; unmatched bases: 6. The CDR3 protein is CASSPRTSGSADTQYF. The CDR3 DNA reads as TGCGCCAGCAGCCCTCGGACTAGCGGGAGTGCAGATACGCAGTATTTT.

The gene calls are TRBV28 and TRBJ2-5, with a weak D call TRBD1 (5 bases). The CDR3 is made up of 14 amino acids. Germline loops: CDR1 MDHEN, CDR2 SYDVKM. V was cut by 2 bases and J by 2 bases, with 9 bases left in between. CDR3 bases: TGTGCCAGCAGTTTACAACAGGCTCAAGAGACCCAGTACTTC. Protein sequence: CASSLQQAQETQYF.

Sample share makes this clone medium-sized. Other DNA sequences within the sample encode an identical CDR3. The genes are TRBV30 and TRBJ2-5; D unresolved. V lost 3 bases and J lost 0, with 11 bases in between. This CDR3 has 14 amino acids. CDR1 and CDR2 from the germline V gene are GTSNPN and SVGIG (reference sequence). The chain's CDR3 is CAWRRLLYQETQYF. The CDR3 DNA reads TGTGCCTGGAGGAGGCTCCTGTACCAAGAGACCCAGTACTTC.

The rearrangement joins TRBV29-1 to TRBJ2-5; D may be TRBD1 or TRBD2 (6 bases each). Between the trimmed V and J ends, which lost 0 bases and 1 base, there was a span of 15 bases. The CDR3 totals 16 residues. Germline CDR1 and CDR2: SQVTM and ANQGSEA. Here the CDR3 DNA reads TGCAGCGTTGAAGATAGGGGGGCTATTTTCCAAGAGACCCAGTACTTC. It encodes CSVEDRGAIFQETQYF. The whole variable domain, filled in from reference TRBV29-1 and TRBJ2-5, reads SAVISQKPSRDICQRGTSLTIQCQVDSQVTMMFWYRQQPGQSLTLIATANQGSEATYESGFVIDKFPISRPNLTFSTLTVSNMSPEDSSIYLCSVEDRGAIFQETQYFGPGTRLLVL.

This clone was detected a few times. This sequence joins TRBV27 and TRBJ2-5, with 10 bases lining up with TRBD1. From germline, CDR1 is MNHEY and CDR2 SMNVEV (reference sequence). The CDR3 has 16 residues. V lost 5 bases and J lost 5; bases outside the gene matches: 11. For the CDR3, the DNA is TGTGCCAGCAGTAACTTGGGACAGGGGTTCGGGGAGACCCAGTACTTC. The encoded protein is CASSNLGQGFGETQYF.

The chain uses TRBV18 and TRBJ1-2, with 7 positions matching TRBD1. The CDR3 extends over 15 amino acids. V lost 3 bases to trimming and J lost 1 base; unmatched junction nucleotides: 5. Germline values: CDR1 KGHSH, CDR2 LQKENI. The CDR3 DNA reads TGTGCCAGCTCACCTGGGACAGAACTTAACTATGGCTACACCTTC. Translated: CASSPGTELNYGYTF. Complete variable domain (other parts from reference TRBV18 and TRBJ1-2): NAGVMQNPRHLVRRRGQEARLRCSPMKGHSHVYWYRQLPEEGLKFMVYLQKENIIDESGMPKERFSAEFPKEGPSILRIQQVVRGDSAAYFCASSPGTELNYGYTFGSGTRLTVV.

The chain links TRBV11-2 to TRBJ1-1, with no clear D. V gave up 4 bases and J gave up 5 bases, with 14 bases separating them. CDR3 size: 14 residues. The germline gives CDR1 SGHAT, CDR2 FQNNGV. Written as DNA, the CDR3 is TGTGCCAGCAGCTATCTTCAAGCTGGGACTGAAGCTTTCTTT. It yields the protein CASSYLQAGTEAFF.

This rearrangement joins TRBV7-9 to TRBJ2-1; D is ambiguous. Germline V gene data show CDR1 as SEHNR and CDR2 as FQNEAQ (reference sequence). This CDR3 comprises 14 residues. V lost 2 bases and J lost 4, with 9 bases in between. DNA of the CDR3: TGTGCCAGCAGCTTATTCGAGCCTTACAATGAGCAGTTCTTC. Its translation is CASSLFEPYNEQFF. The whole variable domain, filled in from reference TRBV7-9 and TRBJ2-1, reads DTGVSQNPRHKITKRGQNVTFRCDPISEHNRLYWYRQTLGQGPEFLTYFQNEAQLEKSRLLSDRFSAERPKGSFSTLEIQRTEQGDSAMYLCASSLFEPYNEQFFGPGTRLTVL.

The CDR3 loop reads CASSYGGTSGGEFF. Written as DNA, the CDR3 is TGTGCCAGCAGTTACGGCGGGACTAGCGGGGGGGAGTTCTTC. This sequence joins TRBV6-5 and TRBJ2-1; 16 bases map to TRBD2. J lost 14 bases, V lost 2 bases, and 3 bases had no gene match. Germline values: CDR1 MNHEY, CDR2 SVGAGI. The CDR3 consists of 14 residues.

The V call is TRBV7-3, the J call TRBJ2-3; 9 bases agree with TRBD2. Per the germline V gene, CDR1 is SGHTA and CDR2 is FQGTGA. The CDR3 sequence is 15 residues long. V trimming: 4 bases; J trimming: 1 base; junction bases outside the gene matches: 3. The CDR3: CASSSSGMGTDTQYF. The CDR3 nucleotides read TGTGCCAGCAGCTCTAGCGGGATGGGCACAGATACGCAGTATTTT.

The chain couples TRBV28 to TRBJ2-7; 7 nucleotides agree with TRBD2. V was pared by 4 bases and J by 3 bases, with 12 bases of the junction left unmatched. The CDR3 consists of 16 residues. CDR1 MDHEN and CDR2 SYDVKM come from the germline V gene. CDR3 sequence (DNA): TGTGCCAGCAGTTCCCCGGGACTAAAAAAATACTACGAGCAGTACTTC. It specifies CASSSPGLKKYYEQYF.

The V and J genes are TRBV29-1 and TRBJ2-1; TRBD1 might be the D (5 bases). The length of the CDR3 is 15 residues. Trimming shortened V by 1 base and J by 0 bases, and 10 bases separated the two germline ends. The germline V gene has CDR1 SQVTM and CDR2 ANQGSEA. DNA for the CDR3: TGCAGCGTTGAAGGAAGGGGAACCTCCTACAATGAGCAGTTCTTC. Translating it yields CSVEGRGTSYNEQFF.

The chain joins TRBV27 to TRBJ2-3; 8 nucleotides align to TRBD2. V was clipped by 7 bases and J by 5 bases; unmatched bases: 11. This CDR3 has 15 residues. The germline V gene has CDR1 MNHEY and CDR2 SMNVEV (reference sequence). The CDR3 loop reads CASTLLAEGGDTQYF. Written as DNA, the CDR3 is TGTGCCAGCACCTTACTAGCGGAGGGGGGAGATACGCAGTATTTT.

In this sample, this clone turned up a few times. The rearrangement links TRBV7-9 to TRBJ1-4; D uncertain. This CDR3 contains 14 residues. Germline CDR1 SEHNR, CDR2 FQNEAQ (reference sequence). Trimming pared 0 bases from V and 3 bases from J, leaving 5 bases between. CDR3 loop: CASSLAGANEKLFF. The CDR3 DNA reads as TGTGCCAGCAGCTTAGCCGGGGCTAATGAAAAACTGTTTTTT. Complete variable domain (other parts from reference TRBV7-9 and TRBJ1-4): DTGVSQNPRHKITKRGQNVTFRCDPISEHNRLYWYRQTLGQGPEFLTYFQNEAQLEKSRLLSDRFSAERPKGSFSTLEIQRTEQGDSAMYLCASSLAGANEKLFFGSGTQLSVL.

This clone occurred many times. CDR3 sequence reads: CASSLYGDTGELFF. The CDR3 DNA reads TGTGCCAGCAGCTTATACGGGGACACCGGGGAGCTGTTTTTT. The V and J genes are TRBV11-3 and TRBJ2-2; TRBD2 is a possible D gene (5 bases). CDR1 is SGHNT and CDR2 is YENEEA in the germline V gene. The CDR3 is made up of 14 amino acids. Between the trimmed V and J ends, which lost 2 bases and 3 bases, there was a span of 7 bases.

The J gene is TRBJ1-1, the V gene TRBV11-1; D is undetermined. The germline CDR1 and CDR2 sequences are SGHAT and FQDESV (reference sequence). V lost 1 base and J lost 10, with 10 bases in between. This CDR3 spans 12 amino acids. CDR3 DNA: TGTGCCAGCAGCTTAGTTGTAGGTCGAGCTTTCTTT. This gives the protein CASSLVVGRAFF.

This sequence joins TRBV28 and TRBJ1-3; no clear D. Germline CDR1 and CDR2: MDHEN and SYDVKM. The CDR3 loop spans 15 amino acids. V was clipped by 4 bases and J by 7 bases, with 17 bases between them. The CDR3 DNA reads as TGTGCCAGCAGTTATGGCGGACTCGAAGGGAACACCATATATTTT. It codes for CASSYGGLEGNTIYF.

The V and J genes are TRBV11-1 and TRBJ2-5; D gene uncertain. With the DNA end fitting TRBJ2-7 better, the J assignment may be wrong. CDR1 SGHAT and CDR2 FQDESV come from the germline V gene (reference sequence). There are 11 residues in the CDR3. CDR3 in amino acids: CASSFGHEQYF. For the CDR3, the DNA is TGTGCCAGCAGCTTCGGCCACGAGCAGTACTTC.

V gene TRBV19 combines with J gene TRBJ2-6; D perhaps matches TRBD1 (6 bases). CDR1 and CDR2 from the germline V gene are LNHDA and SQIVND (reference sequence). The CDR3 consists of 16 residues. The germline V and J ends were trimmed by 6 bases and 2 bases, with 14 bases remaining between them. The CDR3 DNA is TGTGCCAGTAGCTCACAGGGTAGCCCTGGGGCCAACGTCCTGACTTTC. Protein product: CASSSQGSPGANVLTF.

The J gene is TRBJ2-2, the V gene TRBV10-2; 8 bases line up with TRBD2. Germline assignment: CDR1 WSHSY and CDR2 SAAADI. V dropped 2 bases and J dropped 11; count of bases not matched to a gene: 10. The length of the CDR3 is 15 residues. CDR3 amino acids: CASSEPSGGFGELFF. The CDR3 coding sequence is TGCGCCAGCAGTGAGCCCAGCGGGGGATTCGGTGAGCTGTTTTTT.